These 10 T cell receptor beta chains share one sample of origin, sequenced in a study of blood T cell repertoires in COVID-19. TCRdb's table, derived via immunoSEQ multiplex PCR, lists solely in-frame clones and lacks some. The profile covers a few hundred thousand clones, with around nine tenths appearing a single time and more than 3% taken by the ten largest. Sequenced material: peripheral blood. The receptors shown here come from a woman in her forties or fifties with active or convalescent COVID-19.

The rearrangement joins TRBV6-2 or TRBV6-3 to TRBJ2-5; D gene ambiguous. The ends were cut back, 2 bases at V and 5 bases at J, with 9 bases in the middle. CDR3 length: 13 amino acids. Per germline, CDR1 MNHEY and CDR2 SVGEGT. In nucleotides, the CDR3 is TGTGCCAGCAGTTACCTAACTCGGGAGACCCAGTACTTC. This codes for CASSYLTRETQYF.

The chain joins TRBV19 to TRBJ1-5, with D possibly being TRBD1 (5 bases). CDR1 is LNHDA and CDR2 is SQIVND in the germline V gene (reference sequence). The V gene lost 6 bases and the J gene lost 7 bases, with 10 bases spanning the gap. This CDR3 has 12 residues. The DNA for the CDR3 is TGTGCCAGTAGCACACGGGGGCAGCCCCAGCATTTT. Protein product: CASSTRGQPQHF.

This chain uses TRBV6-6 with TRBJ2-7, with unresolved D. Germline CDR1 and CDR2: MNHNY and SVGAGI (reference sequence). Trimming took off 11 bases at V and 7 bases at J, with 18 bases between the two ends. This CDR3 has 12 amino acids. CDR3 DNA sequence: TGTGCCCTATCGAACGGGTTCGGGGAGCAGTACTTC. The encoded protein is CALSNGFGEQYF.

This clone was counted a few times. The V and J genes are TRBV5-4 and TRBJ1-6, with D uncertain. Trimming cost V 0 bases and J 10 bases, with 8 bases left between them. The germline V gene has CDR1 SGHNT and CDR2 YYREEE (reference sequence). The CDR3 runs 13 residues. The CDR3 here is CASSLDKFSPLHF. In nucleotides, the CDR3 is TGTGCCAGCAGCTTGGATAAATTCTCACCCCTCCACTTT. The whole variable domain, remainder taken from reference TRBV5-4 and TRBJ1-6, is ETGVTQSPTHLIKTRGQQVTLRCSSQSGHNTVSWYQQALGQGPQFIFQYYREEENGRGNFPPRFSGLQFPNYSSELNVNALELDDSALYLCASSLDKFSPLHFGNGTRLTVT.

The chain joins TRBV7-9 to TRBJ1-5; 7 bases are shared with TRBD1. The CDR3 is made up of 14 amino acids. CDR1 is SEHNR, CDR2 FQNEAQ, per germline (reference sequence). J gave up 6 bases and V 0 bases, and 2 bases lay outside the gene matches. This chain's CDR3 is CASSLATGIQPQHF. As DNA, the CDR3 is TGTGCCAGCAGCTTAGCGACAGGGATTCAGCCCCAGCATTTT.

J is TRBJ1-4 and V is TRBV25-1; 7 nucleotides match TRBD1. The CDR3 runs 15 residues. Germline V gives CDR1 MGHDK, CDR2 SYGVNS. J was trimmed by 4 bases and V by 4 bases; bases with no gene match: 6. CDR3 sequence (DNA): TGTGCCAGCAGTGGATCCGGGACAGTTAATGAAAAACTGTTTTTT. Translation: CASSGSGTVNEKLFF.

The chain combines TRBV3-1 (or the pseudogene TRBV3-2) with TRBJ1-5; 7 nucleotides line up with TRBD1. The V and J ends lost 0 bases and 6 bases, in that order; junction bases with no gene match: 8. Looked up from germline, CDR1 is LGHDT and CDR2 is YNNKEL (reference sequence). The CDR3 runs to 16 residues. The CDR3 here is CASSQDTQGVCQPQHF. For the CDR3, the DNA is TGTGCCAGCAGCCAAGATACCCAGGGGGTCTGTCAGCCCCAGCATTTT.

The J gene is TRBJ2-1, the V gene TRBV7-8; unclear D gene. The CDR3 sequence is 13 residues long. CDR1 is SGHVS and CDR2 is FQNEAQ in the germline V gene. V was clipped by 1 base and J by 9 bases, with 10 bases between them. The CDR3 DNA is TGTGCCAGCAGCTTAGTCACTGAGGCTGAGCAGTTCTTC. Translation gives CASSLVTEAEQFF.

The chain is built from TRBV24-1 and TRBJ2-3; 9 bases line up with TRBD2. This CDR3 has 16 residues. V gave up 3 bases and J gave up 4 bases; unmatched junction bases: 7. Germline V gene lookup returns CDR1 KGHDR and CDR2 SFDVKD. This chain's CDR3 is CATSDPGGGAPDTQYF. The CDR3 DNA is TGTGCCACCAGTGATCCGGGCGGGGGGGCCCCAGATACGCAGTATTTT.

The chain employs TRBV28 and TRBJ2-1; TRBD2 might be the D (5 bases). V was pared by 7 bases and J by 7 bases, with 26 bases between. The CDR3 extends over 17 amino acids. Germline V gene lookup returns CDR1 MDHEN and CDR2 SYDVKM. CDR3 loop: CASTIFRGLGALNEQFF. CDR3 sequence (DNA): TGTGCCAGCACAATTTTCCGAGGATTGGGAGCGCTGAATGAGCAGTTCTTC. Full variable domain (missing parts from reference TRBV28 and TRBJ2-1): DVKVTQSSRYLVKRTGEKVFLECVQDMDHENMFWYRQDPGLGLRLIYFSYDVKMKEKGDIPEGYSVSREKKERFSLILESASTNQTSMYLCASTIFRGLGALNEQFFGPGTRLTVL.